Each of the 10 T cell receptor beta chains below was sequenced from the same sample in a study of blood T cell repertoires in COVID-19. Repertoires were generated with immunoSEQ multiplex PCR, while TCRdb's copy carries only in-frame clones and drops some. The sample lists around 100,000 clones, roughly 87% occurring once. Material for sequencing was peripheral blood. The receptors here all came from a man aged 50 to 59 with active COVID-19.

The V gene is TRBV5-5, the J gene TRBJ2-5, with 7 bases that match TRBD2. CDR3 size: 13 residues. Germline V CDR1 and CDR2: SGHKS, YYEKEE (reference sequence). V lost 2 bases, J lost 5 bases, and 3 bases stayed unmatched. In DNA, the CDR3 is TGTGCCAGCAGCTTAGCGGGGCGGGAGACCCAGTACTTC. Protein: CASSLAGRETQYF.

CDR3 loop: CASRERTNPGTDTQYF. The DNA for the CDR3 is TGTGCCAGCAGAGAACGGACAAACCCTGGCACAGATACGCAGTATTTT. The chain employs TRBV5-6 and TRBJ2-3, with D possibly matching TRBD1 (5 bases). The V and J ends lost 5 bases and 1 base respectively, with 17 bases between them. This CDR3 comprises 16 residues. Germline-derived CDR1 and CDR2 are SGHDT and YYEEEE.

V usage is TRBV11-2 and J usage is TRBJ1-1; D remains ambiguous. This CDR3 is 13 amino acids long. The V end lost 4 bases, the J end lost 6 bases, and 12 bases lay between the germline ends. Germline V gives CDR1 SGHAT, CDR2 FQNNGV. CDR3: CASSSYSNSEAFF. DNA of the CDR3: TGTGCCAGCAGCTCCTACAGCAACTCTGAAGCTTTCTTT.

The chain employs TRBV5-1 and TRBJ2-2, with 7 bases identical to TRBD2. CDR1 and CDR2 (germline): SGHRS, YFSETQ. The CDR3 loop spans 15 amino acids. Losses at the gene ends were 4 bases for V and 0 bases for J; bases not matched to a gene: 3. As DNA, the CDR3 is TGCGCCAGCAGCACCGGACTAGCGAACACCGGGGAGCTGTTTTTT. Its translation: CASSTGLANTGELFF.

The chain joins TRBV3-1 (or the pseudogene TRBV3-2) to TRBJ2-3; TRBD2 matches at 10 bases. This CDR3 is built from 15 residues. Germline lookup yields CDR1 LGHDT and CDR2 YNNKEL (reference sequence). Germline trimming cut 4 bases from V and 4 bases from J; bases unmatched to any gene: 5. The CDR3 protein is CASSRRLAGADTQYF. The CDR3 DNA reads as TGTGCCAGCAGCCGCCGACTAGCGGGCGCAGATACGCAGTATTTT.

The sample holds one count of this clone. V and J are TRBV5-4 and TRBJ2-3; the match to TRBD2 covers 11 bases. The CDR3 has 17 residues. Germline CDR1 reads SGHNT; CDR2 reads YYREEE (reference sequence). The trim removed 4 bases at V and 0 bases at J, leaving 7 bases unmatched. CDR3 loop: CASSAGTSGSSTDTQYF. CDR3 DNA sequence: TGTGCCAGCAGCGCCGGGACTAGCGGATCTAGCACAGATACGCAGTATTTT.

The V call is TRBV7-3, the J call TRBJ2-1; D is undetermined. Trimming removed 1 base from V and 7 bases from J, with 17 bases in between. This CDR3 is built from 16 residues. Germline V lookup: CDR1 SGHTA, CDR2 FQGTGA. CDR3: CASSLRLTLTVNEQFF. CDR3 DNA: TGTGCCAGCAGCTTAAGACTGACCCTGACGGTAAATGAGCAGTTCTTC.

The V and J genes are TRBV29-1 and TRBJ2-1; 11 bases line up with TRBD2. V trimming: 6 bases; J trimming: 5 bases; junction bases outside the gene matches: 9. The germline V gene has CDR1 SQVTM and CDR2 ANQGSEA. This CDR3 region has 15 residues. This chain's CDR3 is CSVKQLAGAHNEQFF. As DNA, the CDR3 is TGCAGCGTGAAACAACTAGCGGGGGCCCACAATGAGCAGTTCTTC.

The V call is TRBV6-5, the J call TRBJ2-2, with a possible D match to TRBD1 (6 bases). Trimming stripped 5 bases from V and 2 bases from J, with 12 bases between. CDR1 is MNHEY, CDR2 SVGAGI, per germline. This CDR3 is 15 amino acids long. The CDR3, as DNA: TGTGCCAGCAGTCCGCGCAGGGGAAACACCGGGGAGCTGTTTTTT. This encodes CASSPRRGNTGELFF.

The CDR3: CASSQPQGIGNQPQHF. CDR3 coding DNA: TGTGCCAGCAGTCAACCCCAGGGGATCGGCAATCAGCCCCAGCATTTT. The chain joins TRBV6-6 to TRBJ1-5, with TRBD1 as a possible D gene (6 bases). Trimming shortened V by 5 bases and J by 2 bases, and 16 bases separated the two germline ends. The germline V gene has CDR1 MNHNY and CDR2 SVGAGI (reference sequence). The CDR3 length is 16 residues.